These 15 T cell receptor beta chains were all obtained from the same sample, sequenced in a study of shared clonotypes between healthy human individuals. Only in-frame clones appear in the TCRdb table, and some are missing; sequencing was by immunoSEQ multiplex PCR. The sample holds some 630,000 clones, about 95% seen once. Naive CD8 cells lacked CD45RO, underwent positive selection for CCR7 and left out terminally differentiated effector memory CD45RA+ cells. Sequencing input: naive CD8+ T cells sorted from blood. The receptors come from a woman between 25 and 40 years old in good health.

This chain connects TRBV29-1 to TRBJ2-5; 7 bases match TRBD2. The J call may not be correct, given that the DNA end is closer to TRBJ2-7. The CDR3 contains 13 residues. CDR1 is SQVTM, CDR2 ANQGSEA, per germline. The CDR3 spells CSVGSSSGHEQYF. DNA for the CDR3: TGCAGCGTTGGGAGCTCTAGCGGCCACGAGCAGTACTTC.

The CDR3 loop is CASSQGQGTGETQYF. The CDR3 region has the DNA TGTGCCAGCAGCCAAGGGCAGGGGACGGGGGAGACCCAGTACTTC. V and J are TRBV14 and TRBJ2-5; D is possibly TRBD1 (6 bases). Trimming took off 1 base at V and 5 bases at J, with 14 bases between the two ends. The CDR3 loop spans 15 amino acids. Germline V gene data show CDR1 as SGHDN and CDR2 as FVKESK.

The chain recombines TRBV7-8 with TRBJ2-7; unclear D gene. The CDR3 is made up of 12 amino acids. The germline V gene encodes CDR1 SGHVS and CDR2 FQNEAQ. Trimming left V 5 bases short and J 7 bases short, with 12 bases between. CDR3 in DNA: TGTGCCAGCAGCATAAGCTCGCTGGAGCAGTACTTC. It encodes CASSISSLEQYF.

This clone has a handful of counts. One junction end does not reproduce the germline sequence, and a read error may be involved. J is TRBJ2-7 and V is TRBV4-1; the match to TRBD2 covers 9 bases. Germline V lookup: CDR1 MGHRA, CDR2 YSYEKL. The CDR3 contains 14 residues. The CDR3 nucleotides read TGCGCCAGCAGCCCACGGGAGGGTAGCGGGAGACTCAACTTC. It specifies CASSPREGSGRLNF.

The CDR3 is CAGRGYNEQFF. For the CDR3, the DNA is TGTGCAGGACGGGGCTACAATGAGCAGTTCTTC. This chain links TRBV30 with TRBJ2-1, with D tentatively TRBD2 (5 bases). CDR3 length: 11 residues. Germline V lookup: CDR1 GTSNPN, CDR2 SVGIG (reference sequence). Full variable domain (outside the CDR3, taken from reference TRBV30 and TRBJ2-1): SQTIHQWPATLVQPVGSPLSLECTVEGTSNPNLYWYRQAAGRGLQLLFYSVGIGQISSEVPQNLSASRPQDRQFILSSKKLLLSDSGFYLCAGRGYNEQFFGPGTRLTVL.

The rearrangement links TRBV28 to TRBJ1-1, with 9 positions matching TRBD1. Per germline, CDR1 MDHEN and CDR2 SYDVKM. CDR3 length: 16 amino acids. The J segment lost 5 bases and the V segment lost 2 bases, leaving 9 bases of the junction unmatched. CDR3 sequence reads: CASSLPSLTGGTEAFF. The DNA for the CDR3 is TGTGCCAGCAGTTTACCCTCTCTGACAGGGGGGACTGAAGCTTTCTTT.

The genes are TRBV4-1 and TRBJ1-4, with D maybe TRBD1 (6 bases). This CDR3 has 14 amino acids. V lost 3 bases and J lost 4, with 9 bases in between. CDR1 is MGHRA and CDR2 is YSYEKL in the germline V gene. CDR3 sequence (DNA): TGCGCCAGCAGCCACGACAGGAATAATGAAAAACTGTTTTTT. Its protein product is CASSHDRNNEKLFF.

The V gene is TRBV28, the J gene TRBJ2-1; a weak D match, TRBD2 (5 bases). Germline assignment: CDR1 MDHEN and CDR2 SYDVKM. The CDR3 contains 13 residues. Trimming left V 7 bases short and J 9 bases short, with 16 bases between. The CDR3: CASTLGSGIEQFF. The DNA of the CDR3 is TGTGCCAGCACCTTAGGTTCGGGAATTGAGCAGTTCTTC.

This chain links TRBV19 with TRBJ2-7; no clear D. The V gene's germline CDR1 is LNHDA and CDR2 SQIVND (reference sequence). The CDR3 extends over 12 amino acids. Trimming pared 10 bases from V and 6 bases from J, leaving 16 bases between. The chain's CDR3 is CATSDPPLEQYF. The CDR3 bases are TGTGCCACCTCGGACCCGCCCCTCGAGCAGTACTTC. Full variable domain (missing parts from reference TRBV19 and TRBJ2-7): DGGITQSPKYLFRKEGQNVTLSCEQNLNHDAMYWYRQDPGQGLRLIYYSQIVNDFQKGDIAEGYSVSREKKESFPLTVTSAQKNPTAFYLCATSDPPLEQYFGPGTRLTVT.

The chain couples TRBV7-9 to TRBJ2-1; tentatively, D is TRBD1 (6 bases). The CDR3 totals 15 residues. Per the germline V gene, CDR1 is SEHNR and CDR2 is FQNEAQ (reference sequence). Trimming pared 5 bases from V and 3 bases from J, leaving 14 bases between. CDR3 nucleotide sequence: TGTGCCAGCAGCCCACCAGGGGCTTACTACAATGAGCAGTTCTTC. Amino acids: CASSPPGAYYNEQFF. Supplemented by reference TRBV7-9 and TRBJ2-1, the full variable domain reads DTGVSQNPRHKITKRGQNVTFRCDPISEHNRLYWYRQTLGQGPEFLTYFQNEAQLEKSRLLSDRFSAERPKGSFSTLEIQRTEQGDSAMYLCASSPPGAYYNEQFFGPGTRLTVL.

CDR3 nucleotides: TGCGCCAGCAGCTGGACCGGGACGGAGGCCAAAAACATTCAGTACTTC. It translates to CASSWTGTEAKNIQYF. The chain joins TRBV5-1 to TRBJ2-4; either TRBD1 or TRBD2 may supply D (5 bases each). The CDR3 has 16 amino acids. V shed 3 bases and J shed 1 base, with 14 bases lying between them. From germline, CDR1 is SGHRS and CDR2 YFSETQ.

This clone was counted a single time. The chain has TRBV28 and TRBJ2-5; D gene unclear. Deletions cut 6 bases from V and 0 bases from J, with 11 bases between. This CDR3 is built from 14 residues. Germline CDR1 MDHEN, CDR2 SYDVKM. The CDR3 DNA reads TGTGCCAGCAGCCCACGGGCCTACCAAGAGACCCAGTACTTC. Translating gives CASSPRAYQETQYF.

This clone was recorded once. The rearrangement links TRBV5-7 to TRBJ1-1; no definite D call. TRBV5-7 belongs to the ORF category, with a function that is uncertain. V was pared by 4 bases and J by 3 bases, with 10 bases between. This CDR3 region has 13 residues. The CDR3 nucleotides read TGTGCCAGCAGCCAAATTTCGGACACTGAAGCTTTCTTT. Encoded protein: CASSQISDTEAFF.

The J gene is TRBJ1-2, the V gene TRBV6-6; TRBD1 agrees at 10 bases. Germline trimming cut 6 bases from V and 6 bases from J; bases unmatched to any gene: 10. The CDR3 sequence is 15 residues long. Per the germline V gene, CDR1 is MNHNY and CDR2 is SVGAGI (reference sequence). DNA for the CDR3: TGTGCCAGCAGGTCTGACAGGGGGCTTGGCCATGGCTACACCTTC. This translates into CASRSDRGLGHGYTF.

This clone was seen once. The CDR3 spells CASSFGEPTNEKLFF. The CDR3 DNA is TGTGCCAGCAGCTTCGGGGAGCCTACTAATGAAAAACTGTTTTTT. The chain links TRBV7-9 to TRBJ1-4, with D unclear. V lost 3 bases and J lost 2, with 10 bases in between. From germline, CDR1 is SEHNR and CDR2 FQNEAQ (reference sequence). The CDR3 spans 15 residues.